Each of the 5 T cell receptor beta chains below was sequenced from the same sample in a study of blood T cells in healthy people across ages. Combining a sample-barcoded 5' primer with a J-beta primer mix, a second PCR ran for 7 to 11 cycles. TCRdb re-called the 5' RACE reads with MiXCR, one entry per CDR3 protein. The table has over 300,000 distinct CDR3 sequences, approximately 52% seen once. Sequenced material: blood. The receptors derive from a man between 60 and 70 years old in good health.

The chain has TRBV20-1 and TRBJ2-1; 8 bases match TRBD2. The germline gives CDR1 DFQATT, CDR2 SNEGSKA (reference sequence). V was clipped by 6 bases and J by 8 bases; unmatched bases: 9. This CDR3 contains 13 residues. The CDR3 nucleotides read TGCAGTGCCCATCGGGGGGGCCCGGATGAGCAGTTCTTC. Translated, it gives CSAHRGGPDEQFF.

This clonotype was observed a handful of times. This chain connects TRBV7-2 to TRBJ2-3; 10 nucleotides align to TRBD2. In germline, CDR1 is SGHTA, CDR2 FQGNSA. With V trimmed by 1 base and J by 0 bases, 4 bases remained unmatched. CDR3 size: 17 residues. The CDR3 loop is CASSLVPSGGSTDTQYF. The CDR3 bases are TGTGCCAGCAGCTTAGTCCCTAGCGGGGGTAGCACAGATACGCAGTATTTT.

This chain uses TRBV7-8 with TRBJ2-3; the D gene is possibly TRBD2 (6 bases). The CDR3 sequence is 15 residues long. Germline loops: CDR1 SGHVS, CDR2 FQNEAQ. Trimming stripped 2 bases from V and 3 bases from J, with 12 bases between. CDR3 sequence: CASSLRAGLTDTQYF. DNA for the CDR3: TGTGCCAGCAGCTTAAGGGCGGGGTTAACAGATACGCAGTATTTT.

This clonotype showed up just once. The CDR3 loop reads CASSNRDEQYF. The CDR3 region has the DNA TGTGCCAGCTCTAACCGGGACGAGCAGTACTTC. This chain connects TRBV18 to TRBJ2-7; D gene uncertain. Trimming cost V 6 bases and J 5 bases, with 8 bases left between them. Germline loops: CDR1 KGHSH, CDR2 LQKENI. This CDR3 has 11 residues. Filled out from reference TRBV18 and TRBJ2-7, the complete variable domain reads NAGVMQNPRHLVRRRGQEARLRCSPMKGHSHVYWYRQLPEEGLKFMVYLQKENIIDESGMPKERFSAEFPKEGPSILRIQQVVRGDSAAYFCASSNRDEQYFGPGTRLTVT.

This clonotype has ten or more counts. The chain has TRBV7-2 and TRBJ1-2; 8 bases match TRBD1. CDR1 SGHTA and CDR2 FQGNSA come from the germline V gene. The CDR3 has 16 residues. V lost 4 bases, J lost 4 bases, and 11 bases stayed unmatched. The CDR3 DNA sequence: TGTGCCAGCAGCTACCCCGGGACCAGGGGGCCCTATGGCTACACCTTC. As protein: CASSYPGTRGPYGYTF.